Sequencing of this TCR beta chain was carried out in a study of blood T cell repertoires in COVID-19. Generated by immunoSEQ multiplex PCR, the TCRdb table keeps only in-frame clones and is missing some. The profile shows around 130,000 clones, around 86% of them singletons. The sequencing input was peripheral blood. This TCR was sampled from a human donor in a cohort sampled during active COVID-19.

The CDR3 nucleotides read TGTGCCAGCAGCCTAGGACAGGGGGCCGGTCAGCCCCAGCATTTT. Translating gives CASSLGQGAGQPQHF. J is TRBJ1-5 and V is TRBV7-9; the match to TRBD1 covers 11 bases. CDR3 length equals 15 residues. V shed 5 bases and J 6 bases; nucleotides not matched to a gene: 6. Germline V gene lookup returns CDR1 SEHNR and CDR2 FQNEAQ (reference sequence).